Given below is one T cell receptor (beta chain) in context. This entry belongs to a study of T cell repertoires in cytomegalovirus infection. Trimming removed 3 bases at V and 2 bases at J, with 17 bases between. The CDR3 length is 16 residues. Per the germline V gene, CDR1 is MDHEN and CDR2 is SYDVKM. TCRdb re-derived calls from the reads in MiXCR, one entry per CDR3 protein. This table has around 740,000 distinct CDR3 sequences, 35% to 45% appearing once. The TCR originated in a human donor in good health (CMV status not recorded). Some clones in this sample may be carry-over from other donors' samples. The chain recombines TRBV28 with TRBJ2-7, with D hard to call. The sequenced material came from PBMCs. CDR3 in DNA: TGTGCCAGCAGTTTTGAAGAGAGGACCGCGGCCTACGAGCAGTACTTC. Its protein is CASSFEERTAAYEQYF. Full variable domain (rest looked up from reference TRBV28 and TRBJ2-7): DVKVTQSSRYLVKRTGEKVFLECVQDMDHENMFWYRQDPGLGLRLIYFSYDVKMKEKGDIPEGYSVSREKKERFSLILESASTNQTSMYLCASSFEERTAAYEQYFGPGTRLTVT.